This T cell receptor (beta chain) was sequenced for a study of immune cell composition in non-small cell lung cancer. The protocol was immunoSEQ multiplex PCR, while the TCRdb copy is restricted to in-frame clones and leaves out a portion. The table lists 3,200 or so clones, nearly 80% of them singletons. The CDR3 has 12 residues. V lost 1 base and J 8 bases, leaving 6 bases between the germline ends. Germline values: CDR1 SEHNR, CDR2 FQNEAQ (reference sequence). Normal lung sampling was at least 3 cm from the tumour, as distant as possible. Sequenced material: non-adjacent lung tissue. V and J are TRBV7-9 and TRBJ2-1; perhaps TRBD1 as D (5 bases). The origin of this receptor is a human donor with non-small cell lung cancer. The donor label of this sample is uncertain. For the CDR3, the DNA is TGTGCCAGCAGCTTAGAGGGGTATGAGCAGTTCTTC. Encoded protein: CASSLEGYEQFF. Filled out from reference TRBV7-9 and TRBJ2-1, the complete variable domain reads DTGVSQNPRHKITKRGQNVTFRCDPISEHNRLYWYRQTLGQGPEFLTYFQNEAQLEKSRLLSDRFSAERPKGSFSTLEIQRTEQGDSAMYLCASSLEGYEQFFGPGTRLTVL.